This T cell receptor (beta chain) derives from a study of cytomegalovirus exposure and HLA in healthy donors. Study background: Roughly 80 million unique TCRs from HLA-typed donors made up an early data release.

General study results and limits: Sequencing artifact likely explains a cluster of highly shared sequence variants.

V lost 7 bases and J 4 bases, leaving 14 bases between the germline ends. This CDR3 has 14 amino acids. Germline V gives CDR1 SGDLS, CDR2 YYNGEE. Regarding this clone: The antigen remains unidentified.

The PCR used 60 Vbeta and 13 Jbeta primers. The repertoire was sequenced with immunoSEQ multiplex PCR; TCRdb's copy has only in-frame clones and lacks some. The table records fewer than 55,000 clones, around 67% of them present only once. Material for sequencing was PBMCs. The source of this sequence is a woman between 50 and 59 years old in good health and CMV-seropositive. This rearrangement joins TRBV9 to TRBJ1-4, with D perhaps matching TRBD1 (5 bases). In DNA form, the CDR3 reads TGTGCCAGCGGCCCAGGAGGGGTTAATGAAAAACTGTTTTTT. The encoded protein is CASGPGGVNEKLFF. Full variable domain (rest looked up from reference TRBV9 and TRBJ1-4): DSGVTQTPKHLITATGQRVTLRCSPRSGDLSVYWYQQSLDQGLQFLIQYYNGEERAKGNILERFSAQQFPDLHSELNLSSLELGDSALYFCASGPGGVNEKLFFGSGTQLSVL.